This T cell receptor beta chain was observed in a study of blood T cell repertoires in COVID-19. Donors in Cohort 3 who had recovered were those with two negative PCRs, healthcare professional clearance, or resolution of their symptoms. This CDR3 is 15 amino acids long. Germline CDR1 reads SGHNT; CDR2 reads YENEEA. V lost 0 bases to trimming and J lost 2 bases, with 7 bases between them. Sequencing used immunoSEQ multiplex PCR; TCRdb keeps in-frame clones, though not all of them. The sample lists 170,000 or so clones; 85% to 90% were seen once. V is TRBV11-3 and J is TRBJ1-4; a weak D match, TRBD1 (5 bases). The sample was PBMCs or T cells enriched from blood (not recorded which). The source of this sequence is a man aged 35 to 55 who had recovered from COVID-19. The CDR3 is CASSLDPGTNEKLFF. The DNA of the CDR3 is TGTGCCAGCAGCTTAGATCCAGGGACTAATGAAAAACTGTTTTTT.